Listed below are T cell receptor beta chains from one sample, sequenced in a study of molecular identifiers for immune sequencing clone quantification. TCRdb recomputed calls from the PCR reads with MiXCR, one row per CDR3 protein. Altogether about half a million distinct CDR3 sequences are present, approximately 25% being singletons, with the ten largest covering under 0.8%. Sample: naive CD8+ T cells from blood, with Jurkat cell RNA spiked in. The receptor source for this set is a human donor in good health. Some libraries in this study had Jurkat cell RNA spiked in. CDR3s include the opening cysteine and the closing phenylalanine or tryptophan. Each record gives: D gene, clone size, CDR3 length, V gene, J gene, CDR3 protein, CDR3 DNA. A D gene is named only where the DNA matches it firmly. Not all rows give a size; the values are once, few, many and, for expanded clones, a class.

TRBD1,NA,15,TRBV10-3,TRBJ2-7,CAISEPPGQGDEQYF,TGTGCCATCAGTGAGCCGCCGGGACAGGGAGACGAGCAGTACTTC
NA,NA,15,TRBV14,TRBJ2-7,CASSQGGAGYYEQYF,TGTGCCAGCAGCCAAGGAGGCGCAGGGTACTACGAGCAGTACTTC
NA,few,14,TRBV24-1,TRBJ2-3,CATSTAAGTDTQYF,TGTGCCACCAGTACGGCGGCAGGCACAGATACGCAGTATTTT
NA,many,11,TRBV7-9,TRBJ1-1,CASNEGPEAFF,TGTGCCAGCAACGAGGGACCCGAAGCTTTCTTT
TRBD1,NA,16,TRBV2,TRBJ1-5,CASSEGTGIGKQPQHF,TGTGCCAGCAGTGAGGGGACAGGGATTGGCAAGCAGCCCCAGCATTTT
NA,many,15,TRBV14,TRBJ2-5,CASSQDHRGQETQYF,TGTGCCAGCAGCCAAGATCACCGGGGTCAAGAGACCCAGTACTTC
NA,many,15,TRBV27,TRBJ2-3,CASSLAGRAPDTQYF,TGTGCCAGCAGTTTAGCGGGTCGGGCACCAGATACGCAGTATTTT
TRBD1,NA,17,TRBV5-1,TRBJ1-6,CASSLAIIGQGYSPLHF,TGCGCCAGCAGCTTGGCCATCATTGGACAGGGGTATTCACCCCTCCACTTT
TRBD2,few,16,TRBV7-9,TRBJ2-1,CASEELAGGSYNEQFF,TGTGCCAGCGAAGAATTAGCGGGGGGCTCCTACAATGAGCAGTTCTTC
TRBD2,NA,16,TRBV20-1,TRBJ2-7,CRAGLPERGGSYEQYF,TGCAGGGCTGGCCTTCCTGAGCGGGGGGGGTCCTACGAGCAGTACTTC
NA,NA,13,TRBV18,TRBJ2-7,CASSPSDSYAQYF,TGTGCCAGCTCACCCTCAGACTCTTACGCGCAGTACTTC
NA,NA,17,TRBV20-1,TRBJ2-5,CRASQPADVGVRETQYF,TGCAGAGCTAGCCAGCCGGCTGACGTTGGCGTACGGGAGACCCAGTACTTC
NA,NA,16,TRBV7-9,TRBJ2-1,CASSSLGGARGNEQFF,TGTGCCAGCAGCTCACTAGGGGGGGCCCGCGGCAATGAGCAGTTCTTC
TRBD1,NA,15,TRBV5-4,TRBJ2-7,CASSLVQGLSYEQYF,TGTGCCAGCAGCTTGGTACAGGGGTTGTCCTACGAGCAGTACTTC
TRBD1,few,14,TRBV5-6,TRBJ1-5,CASSQGGLGQPQHF,TGTGCCAGCAGCCAGGGGGGTTTGGGACAGCCCCAGCATTTT
TRBD2,few,17,TRBV11-3,TRBJ2-3,CASSRRTSGGTTDTQYF,TGTGCCAGCAGCCGACGGACTAGCGGGGGCACCACAGATACACAGTATTTT
NA,NA,16,TRBV7-9,TRBJ2-7,CASSPSEGSLTYEQYF,TGTGCCAGCAGCCCTAGCGAGGGAAGTTTGACCTACGAGCAGTACTTC
TRBD2,few,17,TRBV4-3,TRBJ2-5,CASSQDVDFSGGETQYF,TGCGCCAGCAGCCAAGATGTGGATTTTAGCGGGGGAGAGACCCAGTACTTC
NA,NA,17,TRBV7-2,TRBJ1-5,CASSLESGPRGNQPQHF,TGTGCCAGCAGCTTAGAGTCGGGGCCTAGGGGCAATCAGCCCCAGCATTTT
TRBD2,NA,14,TRBV4-3,TRBJ2-7,CASSLSGSHYEQYF,TGCGCCAGCAGCCTCAGCGGGAGCCACTACGAGCAGTACTTC
TRBD2,few,14,TRBV28,TRBJ2-7,CASDRTPAGREQYF,TGTGCCTCCGATAGGACGCCGGCCGGGAGGGAGCAGTACTTC
NA,NA,14,TRBV5-1,TRBJ2-3,CASSEDTYTDTRYF,TGCGCCAGCTCGGAGGACACCTACACAGATACGCGGTATTTT
NA,many,14,TRBV11-2,TRBJ2-7,CASSLVQSSYEQYF,TGTGCCAGCAGCTTAGTCCAGAGCTCCTACGAGCAGTACTTC
NA,few,15,TRBV11-3,TRBJ2-4,CASSLNAWGKNIQYF,TGTGCCAGCAGCTTAAACGCGTGGGGAAAAAACATTCAGTACTTC
NA,NA,13,TRBV20-1,TRBJ2-7,CSAETGYSYEQYF,TGCAGTGCCGAAACAGGGTACTCCTACGAGCAGTACTTC
TRBD2,few,16,TRBV7-9,TRBJ2-3,CASSPIAGGPGDTQYF,TGTGCCAGCAGCCCAATAGCGGGAGGGCCGGGCGATACGCAGTATTTT
NA,many,15,TRBV19,TRBJ1-1,CASTLGGGLYTEAFF,TGTGCCAGTACCCTGGGTGGGGGACTATACACTGAAGCTTTCTTT
NA,NA,16,TRBV28,TRBJ2-5,CASSFTGMGDQETQYF,TGTGCCAGCAGTTTCACAGGGATGGGGGACCAAGAGACCCAGTACTTC
NA,many,14,TRBV24-1,TRBJ2-1,CATSDYSGANEQFF,TGTGCCACCAGTGACTATAGCGGAGCTAATGAGCAGTTCTTC
NA,NA,14,TRBV7-6,TRBJ1-1,CASSWDPSGGEAFF,TGTGCCAGCAGCTGGGACCCGAGCGGGGGGGAAGCTTTCTTT
NA,NA,13,TRBV6-4,TRBJ1-6,CASSAAGESPLHF,TGTGCCAGCAGTGCCGCGGGGGAATCACCCCTCCACTTT
NA,NA,13,TRBV12-3/TRBV12-4,TRBJ1-2,CASSLAEGRGYTF,TGTGCCAGCAGTTTAGCGGAGGGGCGCGGCTACACCTTC
TRBD2,NA,18,TRBV19,TRBJ2-7,CASSIAILAGGRNYEQYF,TGTGCCAGTAGTATAGCCATCCTAGCGGGAGGGCGAAACTACGAGCAGTACTTC
NA,few,16,TRBV9,TRBJ2-2,CASSLTKTENTGELFF,TGTGCCAGCAGCTTAACGAAGACGGAGAACACCGGGGAGCTGTTTTTT
NA,many,15,TRBV6-5,TRBJ1-2,CASKGYPGSHYGYTF,TGTGCCAGCAAGGGTTACCCTGGTTCGCACTATGGCTACACCTTC
NA,once,14,TRBV7-3,TRBJ2-2,CASSLIPNTGEPFF,TGTGCCAGCAGCTTAATCCCGAACACCGGGGAGCCGTTTTTT
NA,many,14,TRBV6-2/TRBV6-3,TRBJ1-5,CASTFPGATQPQHF,TGTGCCAGCACCTTTCCAGGGGCAACGCAGCCCCAGCATTTT